Presented here are 7 T cell receptor beta chains from one specimen sequenced in a study of T-cell memory formation after mild COVID-19 (dated by TCRdb to the early 2020s). Receptor libraries were prepared by 5' RACE. Sequencing was carried out with an Illumina NovaSeq 6000. TCRdb reran the public reads through fastp at Q25 and MiXCR, keeping productive beta chains. Records with the same CDR3 protein are collapsed into one entry carrying the most frequent genes and DNA. The sample table contains hundreds of thousands of distinct CDR3 sequences; only one count was recorded for about 16% of them. The ten largest account for 20% to 25% of the sample. Sequenced input: PBMCs or a T cell subset sorted from them (not recorded which). All receptors derive from a man in his late teens or twenties who had mild COVID-19 (a few samples of this study predate the infection). The sample titles of this study are shuffled in the database, so cell type and time point are left out; the donor was told from shared clones.

This clonotype turned up a few times. The V call is TRBV20-1, the J call TRBJ2-7; TRBD1 matches at 9 bases. Losses at the gene ends were 5 bases for V and 2 bases for J; bases not matched to a gene: 7. From germline, CDR1 is DFQATT and CDR2 SNEGSKA (reference sequence). This CDR3 region has 14 residues. CDR3 protein: CSASGQGNTYEQYF. The CDR3 DNA sequence: TGCAGTGCTTCCGGACAGGGGAACACCTACGAGCAGTACTTC.

This sequence joins TRBV7-3 and TRBJ2-6, with D perhaps TRBD1 or TRBD2 (5 bases each). CDR3 length equals 16 residues. Germline CDR1 reads SGHTA; CDR2 reads FQGTGA. The V gene lost 5 bases and the J gene lost 4 bases, with 15 bases spanning the gap. CDR3 bases: TGTGCCAGCAGCCCTTCCCAGGGAGCCGGGGCCAACGTCCTGACTTTC. It codes for CASSPSQGAGANVLTF.

The table lists this clonotype with a few counts. The CDR3 region has the DNA TGCGCCAGCAGCTTAGCGGACAGGAATTCACCCCTCCACTTT. Translation gives CASSLADRNSPLHF. The chain combines TRBV5-1 with TRBJ1-6, with 7 positions matching TRBD1. The CDR3 is made up of 14 amino acids. Germline V gene lookup returns CDR1 SGHRS and CDR2 YFSETQ. V was pared by 2 bases and J by 7 bases, with 3 bases of the junction left unmatched.

This clonotype was counted only a few times. CDR3 region: CATSRRFGTGELFF. For the CDR3, the DNA is TGTGCCACCAGCAGACGGTTTGGAACCGGGGAGCTGTTTTTT. V usage is TRBV15 and J usage is TRBJ2-2; D call uncertain. The CDR3 is made up of 14 amino acids. Germline V gene data show CDR1 as LNHNV and CDR2 as YYDKDF (reference sequence). Trimming stripped 2 bases from V and 5 bases from J, with 9 bases between. Drawing the rest from reference TRBV15 and TRBJ2-2, the complete variable domain is DAMVIQNPRYQVTQFGKPVTLSCSQTLNHNVMYWYQQKSSQAPKLLFHYYDKDFNNEADTPDNFQSRRPNTSFCFLDIRSPGLGDTAMYLCATSRRFGTGELFFGEGSRLTVL.

V gene TRBV7-9 combines with J gene TRBJ2-5; TRBD1 matches at 7 bases. V lost 4 bases and J lost 4; bases outside the gene matches: 6. The CDR3 is 14 amino acids. Germline values: CDR1 SEHNR, CDR2 FQNEAQ (reference sequence). The DNA for the CDR3 is TGTGCCAGCAGCTACCGAGGGGGCGGAGAGACCCAGTACTTC. Amino acid sequence: CASSYRGGGETQYF. The full variable domain, in which reference TRBV7-9 and TRBJ2-5 provide the parts outside the CDR3, is DTGVSQNPRHKITKRGQNVTFRCDPISEHNRLYWYRQTLGQGPEFLTYFQNEAQLEKSRLLSDRFSAERPKGSFSTLEIQRTEQGDSAMYLCASSYRGGGETQYFGPGTRLLVL.

CDR3 DNA: TGTGCCAGCAGTTACTCGTGGGACAGGAGGGCTGAAGCTTTCTTT. Amino acid sequence: CASSYSWDRRAEAFF. The rearrangement links TRBV6-2 or TRBV6-3 to TRBJ1-1; 8 bases are shared with TRBD1. The germline gives CDR1 MNHEY, CDR2 SVGEGT. J gave up 6 bases and V 0 bases, and 6 bases lay outside the gene matches. This CDR3 spans 15 amino acids.

The sample holds many counts of this clonotype. This chain uses TRBV7-9 with TRBJ2-7; the D gene is possibly TRBD1 (6 bases). The length of the CDR3 is 14 residues. Germline values: CDR1 SEHNR, CDR2 FQNEAQ (reference sequence). V was trimmed by 5 bases and J by 2 bases, leaving 13 bases between them. CDR3 bases: TGTGCCAGCAGCCCCCCCAGGGGAGCCTACGAGCAGTACTTC. Translated, it gives CASSPPRGAYEQYF. The whole variable domain, filled in from reference TRBV7-9 and TRBJ2-7, reads DTGVSQNPRHKITKRGQNVTFRCDPISEHNRLYWYRQTLGQGPEFLTYFQNEAQLEKSRLLSDRFSAERPKGSFSTLEIQRTEQGDSAMYLCASSPPRGAYEQYFGPGTRLTVT.